This T cell receptor beta chain originates from a study of OX40 agonist ivuxolimab in advanced cancers. The study, taken as a whole, reports: Among patients with partial responses at 0.1-3.0 mg/kg, clonal expansion was among the lowest.

Germline V gene sequence: CDR1 WNHNN, CDR2 SYGVQD (reference sequence). The CDR3 consists of 16 residues. V lost 6 bases, J lost 1 base, and 7 bases stayed unmatched. The data were produced by immunoSEQ multiplex PCR, yet TCRdb's version contains in-frame clones alone and is incomplete. The sample has some 35,000 clones; about 89% are singletons. This clone was seen only once. Its antigen is unidentified. Sequencing used CD4+ or CD8+ T cells sorted from blood, obtained in a trial of the OX40 agonist ivuxolimab. The chain has TRBV10-1 and TRBJ1-1, with 11 bases identical to TRBD1. This sequence originates from an adult with an advanced solid tumor such as melanoma, head and neck, liver or kidney cancer. The CDR3 sequence: CASSPGTGGPNTEAFF. DNA for the CDR3: TGCGCCAGCAGCCCCGGGACAGGGGGACCGAACACTGAAGCTTTCTTT.